The rows below give T cell receptor beta chains drawn from one sample of a study of T cells in Graves' hyperthyroidism and ophthalmopathy. TCRdb used MiXCR to reprocess the multiplex PCR reads, holding one entry per CDR3 protein. This table holds 250,000 to 300,000 distinct CDR3 sequences, about 14% found once. Source material: blood. These receptors originate from a woman aged 25 to 39 with Graves' hyperthyroidism that later progressed to Graves' ophthalmopathy. Each CDR3 is given with its conserved first and last residue. A D gene is named only where the DNA matches it firmly. Part of the rows lack a size; the others show once, few, many or a class for expanded clones.

D: NA; V: TRBV6-2/TRBV6-3; size: many; J: TRBJ2-7; CDR3: CASSPDLYEQYF; DNA: TGTGCCAGCAGTCCGGACTTATACGAGCAGTACTTC
D: NA; V: TRBV20-1; size: many; J: TRBJ2-5; CDR3: CSASVQQETQYF; DNA: TGCAGTGCTAGCGTCCAGCAAGAGACCCAGTACTTC
D: NA; V: TRBV3-1; size: many; J: TRBJ2-2; CDR3: CASRAGGELFF; DNA: TGTGCCAGCAGAGCCGGGGGGGAGCTGTTTTTT
D: NA; V: TRBV7-9; size: many; J: TRBJ2-3; CDR3: CASSLGPGADTQYF; DNA: TGTGCCAGCAGCTTAGGGCCGGGAGCCGATACGCAGTATTTT
D: NA; V: TRBV4-1; size: once; J: TRBJ2-7; CDR3: CASSPPEQDEQYF; DNA: TGCGCCAGCAGCCCCCCTGAACAGGACGAGCAGTACTTC
D: NA; V: TRBV25-1; size: many; J: TRBJ2-5; CDR3: CASSEYEAHGQETQYF; DNA: TGTGCCAGCAGTGAATACGAGGCCCACGGGCAAGAGACCCAGTACTTC
D: TRBD1; V: TRBV7-3; size: many; J: TRBJ2-1; CDR3: CASSLTGPVGTGGSNEQFF; DNA: TGTGCCAGCAGCTTAACGGGCCCGGTCGGGACAGGGGGCTCCAATGAGCAGTTCTTC
D: NA; V: TRBV27; size: few; J: TRBJ2-5; CDR3: CASRGGAETQYF; DNA: TGTGCCAGCAGGGGGGGGGCCGAGACCCAGTACTTC
D: NA; V: TRBV3-1; size: many; J: TRBJ1-6; CDR3: CASSPRGDGSPLHF; DNA: TGTGCCAGCAGCCCCCGGGGGGACGGTTCACCCCTCCACTTT
D: NA; V: TRBV9; size: many; J: TRBJ2-6; CDR3: CASSPTGSGANVLTF; DNA: TGTGCCAGCAGTCCAACAGGGTCTGGGGCCAACGTCCTGACTTTC
D: NA; V: TRBV28; size: many; J: TRBJ1-2; CDR3: CASSLGALYGYTF; DNA: TGTGCCAGCAGCCTAGGAGCATTATATGGCTACACCTTC
D: NA; V: TRBV19; size: NA; J: TRBJ1-6; CDR3: CASSIATGANSPLHF; DNA: TGTGCCAGTAGTATAGCGACGGGCGCTAATTCACCCCTCCACTTT
D: NA; V: TRBV18; size: NA; J: TRBJ1-5; CDR3: CASSPQGGVGQPQHF; DNA: TGTGCCAGCTCACCGCAAGGGGGGGTAGGTCAGCCCCAGCATTTT
D: NA; V: TRBV19; size: NA; J: TRBJ1-6; CDR3: CASRFSDSPLHF; DNA: TGTGCCAGTAGGTTTTCGGATTCACCCCTCCACTTT
D: NA; V: TRBV6-5; size: NA; J: TRBJ2-3; CDR3: CASSYTAWDTQYF; DNA: TGTGCCAGCAGTTACACCGCCTGGGATACGCAGTATTTT
D: NA; V: TRBV6-1; size: NA; J: TRBJ1-1; CDR3: CASSEAVVNLNTEAFF; DNA: TGTGCCAGCAGTGAAGCGGTTGTGAACCTAAACACTGAAGCTTTCTTT
D: TRBD1; V: TRBV19; size: NA; J: TRBJ1-3; CDR3: CASKALFPGQGSGKAGNTIYF; DNA: TGTGCCAGTAAGGCTTTATTCCCGGGACAGGGTTCAGGAAAAGCGGGAAACACCATATATTTT
D: NA; V: TRBV6-6; size: many; J: TRBJ1-2; CDR3: CASSYGGNNYGYTF; DNA: TGTGCCAGCAGTTACGGCGGGAATAACTATGGCTACACCTTC
D: TRBD2; V: TRBV6-2/TRBV6-3; size: NA; J: TRBJ2-7; CDR3: CASSGTSGGHEQYF; DNA: TGTGCCAGCAGTGGGACTAGCGGGGGCCACGAGCAGTACTTC
D: TRBD1; V: TRBV6-2/TRBV6-3; size: NA; J: TRBJ2-7; CDR3: CASSPWQGAGEQYF; DNA: TGTGCCAGCAGTCCCTGGCAGGGGGCGGGCGAGCAGTACTTC
D: NA; V: TRBV30; size: many; J: TRBJ1-6; CDR3: CAWSQGGNSPLHF; DNA: TGTGCCTGGAGCCAGGGAGGAAATTCACCCCTCCACTTT
D: TRBD1; V: TRBV27; size: many; J: TRBJ2-4; CDR3: CASSSVGQGKNIQYF; DNA: TGTGCCAGCAGTTCTGTGGGACAGGGCAAAAACATTCAGTACTTC
D: NA; V: TRBV5-5; size: many; J: TRBJ2-3; CDR3: CASSFGVADTQYF; DNA: TGTGCCAGCAGCTTCGGCGTGGCAGATACGCAGTATTTT
D: NA; V: TRBV6-6; size: few; J: TRBJ2-1; CDR3: CASSYSPNEQFF; DNA: TGTGCCAGCAGTTACTCACCAAATGAGCAGTTCTTC
D: TRBD1; V: TRBV10-3; size: many; J: TRBJ1-1; CDR3: CAISGTGATEAFF; DNA: TGTGCCATCAGTGGAACAGGGGCCACTGAAGCTTTCTTT
D: NA; V: TRBV4-3; size: NA; J: TRBJ2-6; CDR3: CASGIAVSSGANVLTF; DNA: TGCGCCAGCGGTATAGCGGTGAGCTCTGGGGCCAACGTCCTGACTTTC
D: TRBD1; V: TRBV28; size: many; J: TRBJ2-7; CDR3: CASSPPPGTGRASYEQYF; DNA: TGTGCCAGCAGTCCACCACCTGGGACAGGGAGGGCGTCCTACGAGCAGTACTTC
D: TRBD2; V: TRBV7-9; size: few; J: TRBJ2-5; CDR3: CASSSTPRGREGETQYF; DNA: TGTGCCAGCAGCTCAACCCCTCGAGGGCGGGAGGGGGAGACCCAGTACTTC
D: NA; V: TRBV27; size: many; J: TRBJ2-7; CDR3: CASSFRGPGYEQYF; DNA: TGTGCCAGCAGTTTTCGGGGGCCCGGCTACGAGCAGTACTTC
D: NA; V: TRBV15; size: many; J: TRBJ2-7; CDR3: CATSSFSGKDRTYEQYF; DNA: TGTGCCACCAGCAGTTTTAGCGGTAAGGACCGGACCTACGAGCAGTACTTC
D: TRBD2; V: TRBV2; size: many; J: TRBJ2-3; CDR3: CASWRELTDTQYF; DNA: TGTGCCAGTTGGCGGGAGCTCACAGATACGCAGTATTTT
D: NA; V: TRBV7-9; size: many; J: TRBJ1-6; CDR3: CASSLAGDRGSPLHF; DNA: TGTGCCAGCAGCTTAGCGGGGGACCGGGGTTCACCCCTCCACTTT
D: NA; V: TRBV5-1; size: NA; J: TRBJ2-7; CDR3: CASSLQRASSYEQYF; DNA: TGCGCCAGCAGCTTGCAGAGGGCGAGCTCCTACGAGCAGTACTTC